This TCR beta chain was identified during a study of molecular identifiers for immune sequencing clone quantification. Across the study: Five portions were made in replicates from RNA of roughly 20,000 or 100,000 naive CD8 cells, and four underwent sequencing. Study observations and caveats: Clonotypes topping 20 RNA copies carried over 97% of effector molecules but under 1% of naive ones.

TCRdb itself ran the PCR reads through MiXCR, one entry per CDR3 protein. The sample carries 2,300 or so distinct CDR3 sequences, 20% to 25% recorded once. The sample holds a few counts of this clonotype. The antigen remains undetermined. The sequenced material came from naive CD8+ T cells from blood, with Jurkat cell RNA spiked in. Indicated subset: FACS-sorted CD8+CD4-CCR7+CD45RA+ naive T cells. The source of this sequence is a human donor in good health. Some libraries in this study had Jurkat cell RNA spiked in.

Written as DNA, the CDR3 is TGCGCCAGCAGCACGGGACAGAGCACCGGGGAGCTGTTTTTT. Translated, it gives CASSTGQSTGELFF. The rearrangement links TRBV5-1 to TRBJ2-2, with TRBD1 matching over 7 bases. V shed 4 bases and J 4 bases; nucleotides not matched to a gene: 4. Germline values: CDR1 SGHRS, CDR2 YFSETQ. The CDR3 loop spans 14 amino acids.